This T cell receptor (beta chain) was found in a study of CD8 T cells in Susac syndrome. Trimming took 3 bases from V and 5 from J; bases not matched to a gene: 12. The length of the CDR3 is 18 residues. CDR1 and CDR2 (germline): SGHRS, YFSETQ. RNA was extracted with the RNeasy kit, and a quantity of roughly 0.5 to 1 ug was reverse transcribed using random hexamers. TCRdb ran MiXCR on the immunoSEQ multiplex PCR reads and lists one entry per CDR3 protein. The sample lists under 250,000 distinct CDR3 sequences, less than 95% seen once, with around 0.16% in the top ten. Sequencing was performed on CD4+ T cells from PBMCs. The V call is TRBV5-1, the J call TRBJ2-3, with 13 bases aligning to TRBD2. This receptor was obtained from a human donor with Susac syndrome. The CDR3 nucleotides are TGCGCCAGCAGCTCGGGACTAGCGGGGACTCTTTGGTTAGATACGCAGTATTTT. Translated: CASSSGLAGTLWLDTQYF.